Listed below are T cell receptor beta chains from one sample, sequenced in a study of blood T cell repertoires in COVID-19. TCRdb keeps only in-frame clones here, not all; method: immunoSEQ multiplex PCR. The sample yields over 70,000 clones, approximately 80% seen once. Material: peripheral blood. Source of these receptors: a man aged 25 to 40 with COVID-19, enrolled during active disease. The CDR3 runs from the conserved cysteine through the conserved F or W.

cdr3_aa j_call v_call
CASSPGAGVVEKLFF TRBJ1-4 TRBV7-6
CASSYTGRSYEQYF TRBJ2-7 TRBV6-2/TRBV6-3
CASSLPGGFGGEAFF TRBJ1-1 TRBV28
CASSPQGGTNEKLFF TRBJ1-4 TRBV18
CASSLSSSGSPDTQYF TRBJ2-3 TRBV5-1
CASSTDRERNTEAFF TRBJ1-1 TRBV28
CASSDTGTGGTEAFF TRBJ1-1 TRBV5-6
CASGYLDRGLPQPQHF TRBJ1-5 TRBV12-5
CASSPGTGIETQYF TRBJ2-5 TRBV27
CASSIKAGVGSYNEQFF TRBJ2-1 TRBV19
CASSRDRVDQPQHF TRBJ1-5 TRBV18
CASSAGLGGFYNEQFF TRBJ2-1 TRBV9
CASSLIGANGYTF TRBJ1-2 TRBV28
CASREDSDYGYTF TRBJ1-2 TRBV12-3/TRBV12-4
CASSEMGRGWPEAFF TRBJ1-1 TRBV6-1
CASSHRGQPRGQIDTEAFF TRBJ1-1 TRBV14
CASSERHGDTEAFF TRBJ1-1 TRBV10-2
CASSPGQGNYGYTF TRBJ1-2 TRBV7-2
CASSPPGRGVYGYTF TRBJ1-2 TRBV27
CASSLAGNIQYF TRBJ2-4 TRBV28
CASSPGGGTRYGYTF TRBJ1-2 TRBV7-2
CAWATPGSYSGANVLTF TRBJ2-6 TRBV30
CASSRTSGRIKAGEQYF TRBJ2-7 TRBV19
CASSSRQGANYGYTF TRBJ1-2 TRBV5-4
CASSYGGNEQFF TRBJ2-1 TRBV6-6
CASSIHEGRTNEQFF TRBJ2-1 TRBV19
CASSGQGGGNQPQHF TRBJ1-5 TRBV19